A single sample gave rise to the 2 T cell receptor beta chains below, sequenced in a study of T cell clonality in common variable immunodeficiency. Study-level points and caveats: Fewer deletions and N-nucleotide insertions were reportedly seen in common variable immunodeficiency TCR beta sequences.

Their specific antigens are unknown. Sequencing used immunoSEQ multiplex PCR; TCRdb keeps in-frame clones, though not all of them. In total the sample includes 35,000 or so clones, none of them seen once. Source material: peripheral blood mononuclear cells. The receptors were gathered from a human donor with common variable immunodeficiency.

This clone qualifies as medium-sized. CDR3 sequence reads: CASARSGSNQPQHF. CDR3 bases read: TGTGCCAGCGCCCGTTCGGGTAGCAATCAGCCC. The chain employs TRBV14 and TRBJ1-5; unclear D gene. The read finishes 3 residues shy of the CDR3 end, and the germline J gene is used to complete it. Germline V gives CDR1 SGHDN, CDR2 FVKESK. V lost 8 bases and J lost 0, with 11 bases in between. This CDR3 comprises 14 residues.

In its sample, this clone was seen a few times. From the germline J gene comes the end of the CDR3, since the read stops 3 residues before it. The chain combines TRBV2 with TRBJ2-5, with D possibly matching TRBD2 (7 bases). Trimming took 6 bases from V and 4 from J, leaving 15 bases between them. In germline, CDR1 is SNHLY, CDR2 FYNNEI. The CDR3 is 14 residues long. The chain's CDR3 is CASSEGGARETQYF. The CDR3 bases that were read are TGTGCCAGCAGCGAGGGGGGGGCGAGAGAGACC.